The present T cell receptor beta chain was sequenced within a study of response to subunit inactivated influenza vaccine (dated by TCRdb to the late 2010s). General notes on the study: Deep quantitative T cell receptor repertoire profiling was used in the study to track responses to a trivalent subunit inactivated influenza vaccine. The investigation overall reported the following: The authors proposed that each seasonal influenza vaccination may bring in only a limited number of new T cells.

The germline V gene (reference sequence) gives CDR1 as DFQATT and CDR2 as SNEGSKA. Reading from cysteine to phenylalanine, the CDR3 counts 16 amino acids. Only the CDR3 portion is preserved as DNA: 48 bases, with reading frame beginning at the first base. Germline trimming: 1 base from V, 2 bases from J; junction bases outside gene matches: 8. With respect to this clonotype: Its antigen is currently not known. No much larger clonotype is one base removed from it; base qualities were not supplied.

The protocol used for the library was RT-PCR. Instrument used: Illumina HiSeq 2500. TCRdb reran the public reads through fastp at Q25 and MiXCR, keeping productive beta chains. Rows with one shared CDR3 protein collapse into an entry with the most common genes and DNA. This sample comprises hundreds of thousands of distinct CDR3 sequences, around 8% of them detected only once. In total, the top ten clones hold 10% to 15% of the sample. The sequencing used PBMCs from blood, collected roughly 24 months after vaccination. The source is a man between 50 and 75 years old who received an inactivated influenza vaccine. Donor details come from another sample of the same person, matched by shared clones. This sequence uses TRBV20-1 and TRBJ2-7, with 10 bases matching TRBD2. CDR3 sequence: CSARGSVLAGPYEQYF. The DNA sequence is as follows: TGCAGTGCTAGAGGGTCAGTACTAGCGGGGCCCTACGAGCAGTACTTC.